The T cell receptor (beta chain) under discussion was sequenced for a study of cytomegalovirus exposure and HLA in healthy donors. Broader study findings: In a later analysis, at a false discovery rate of 0.05, 16,951 TCR beta sequences matched HLA alleles. Many donors shared some public TCRs, even though most TCR sequences were rare. The study labeled approximately 150 TCR beta chains cytomegalovirus-associated.

About this clone itself: What it binds is unknown.

CDR1 and CDR2 (germline): LGHNA, YSLEER. V lost 0 bases, J lost 0 bases, and 14 bases stayed unmatched. This CDR3 is 20 amino acids long. Researchers ran the PCR with 60 Vbeta and 13 Jbeta primers. Here immunoSEQ multiplex PCR was the method, and the copy in TCRdb shows in-frame clones only, minus some. In the table there are approximately 130,000 clones, roughly 70% of which are singletons. Source material: PBMCs. This clonotype originated in a man aged 25 to 40 in good health and CMV-seronegative. The J gene is TRBJ1-5, the V gene TRBV4-3; TRBD1 aligns across 7 bases. Written as DNA, the CDR3 is TGCGCCAGCAGCCAAGAACTCAGGGGGACAGCCTCCCATAGCAATCAGCCCCAGCATTTT. Translation gives CASSQELRGTASHSNQPQHF.